One sample yielded the 31 T cell receptor beta chains listed below, sequenced in a study of CD4+ T cells in melanoma. The table came from immunoSEQ multiplex PCR; TCRdb's copy has only in-frame clones and leaves some out. The sample carries about 21,000 clones, 78% recorded once. The origin of the receptors is a human donor with melanoma.

V gene TRBV15 combines with J gene TRBJ1-2, with 8 bases lining up with TRBD1. Germline CDR1 is LNHNV and CDR2 is YYDKDF (reference sequence). CDR3 length: 21 amino acids. Germline trimming cut 3 bases from V and 5 bases from J; bases unmatched to any gene: 26. The chain's CDR3 is CATSSPRAGQPDGQGTYGYTF. The CDR3, as DNA: TGTGCCACCAGCAGCCCCCGGGCGGGACAACCAGACGGACAGGGAACTTATGGCTACACCTTC.

The chain joins TRBV2 to TRBJ2-5; no clear D gene. Deletions cut 1 base from V and 0 bases from J, with 6 bases between. The germline V gene has CDR1 SNHLY and CDR2 FYNNEI. The CDR3 is 14 amino acids. The CDR3 DNA sequence: TGTGCCAGCAGTGAAGGGTTAAACCAAGAGACCCAGTACTTC. It specifies CASSEGLNQETQYF.

The V gene is TRBV30, the J gene TRBJ1-1; 11 nucleotides agree with TRBD1. J gave up 9 bases and V 7 bases, and 10 bases lay outside the gene matches. CDR3 size: 13 residues. Germline assignment: CDR1 GTSNPN and CDR2 SVGIG (reference sequence). This chain's CDR3 is CAYARDRGRKAFF. CDR3 coding DNA: TGTGCCTACGCCCGGGACAGGGGGAGGAAAGCTTTCTTT.

The V gene is TRBV27, the J gene TRBJ2-3; 10 bases line up with TRBD1. The ends lost 3 bases at V and 2 bases at J; junction bases unmatched: 8. This CDR3 has 17 residues. Per the germline V gene, CDR1 is MNHEY and CDR2 is SMNVEV (reference sequence). Here the CDR3 reads CASSFTGTGVFTDTQYF. CDR3 coding DNA: TGTGCCAGCAGTTTTACCGGGACAGGGGTTTTCACAGATACGCAGTATTTT.

V and J are TRBV7-3 and TRBJ2-3, with TRBD2 identical over 7 bases. The CDR3 is made up of 15 amino acids. The V and J ends lost 7 bases and 2 bases, in that order; junction bases with no gene match: 9. Germline CDR1 reads SGHTA; CDR2 reads FQGTGA. This chain's CDR3 is CASTASGSDTDTQYF. The CDR3 bases are TGTGCCAGCACGGCTAGCGGTTCGGACACAGATACGCAGTATTTT.

This clone was detected once. The gene calls are TRBV27 and TRBJ2-3, with 8 bases matching TRBD1. This CDR3 spans 15 amino acids. Germline V gene data show CDR1 as MNHEY and CDR2 as SMNVEV (reference sequence). With V trimmed by 5 bases and J by 1 base, 5 bases remained unmatched. CDR3 sequence (DNA): TGTGCCAGCAGTCAGCTGGGACAGGGCACAGATACGCAGTATTTT. Translating gives CASSQLGQGTDTQYF.

This sequence joins TRBV5-4 and TRBJ2-1, with D possibly matching TRBD2 (5 bases). Germline V CDR1 and CDR2: SGHNT, YYREEE (reference sequence). CDR3 length equals 16 residues. Between the trimmed V and J ends, which lost 2 bases and 8 bases, there was a span of 20 bases. The CDR3 reads CASSLYTSLSRHEQFF. The CDR3 coding sequence is TGTGCCAGCAGCTTATACACTAGTCTGTCTCGGCATGAGCAGTTCTTC.

In this sample, this clone turned up once. This chain uses TRBV6-5 with TRBJ2-7; TRBD2 might be the D (5 bases). Trimming stripped 10 bases from V and 3 bases from J, with 16 bases between. The CDR3 spans 13 residues. Germline values: CDR1 MNHEY, CDR2 SVGAGI. CDR3 sequence reads: CATSYPGDYEQYF. For the CDR3, the DNA is TGTGCCACTAGCTACCCCGGAGACTACGAGCAGTACTTC.

This rearrangement joins TRBV4-2 to TRBJ1-4, with D maybe TRBD1 (5 bases). V was clipped by 3 bases and J by 4 bases, with 12 bases between them. Germline assignment: CDR1 LGHNA and CDR2 YNFKEQ. The CDR3 is 15 amino acids. CDR3 region: CASSQGGGDNEKLFF. CDR3 coding DNA: TGTGCCAGCAGCCAGGGTGGGGGTGATAATGAAAAACTGTTTTTT.

The CDR3 nucleotides read TGTGCCAGCAGCCCGCAGGACAATGAGCAGTTCTTC. This sequence encodes CASSPQDNEQFF. The gene calls are TRBV21-1 and TRBJ2-1; the table's D call TRBD1 went unverified against the DNA. TRBV21-1 is labeled a pseudogene. This CDR3 has 12 amino acids.

The chain combines TRBV19 with TRBJ2-3; 8 bases fit TRBD2. Looked up from germline, CDR1 is LNHDA and CDR2 is SQIVND (reference sequence). The CDR3 covers 15 residues. V was clipped by 5 bases and J by 1 base; unmatched bases: 5. CDR3 sequence reads: CASSSRAGGTDTQYF. CDR3 sequence (DNA): TGTGCCAGTAGTTCGAGAGCGGGGGGCACAGATACGCAGTATTTT. The full variable domain, its missing parts supplied by reference TRBV19 and TRBJ2-3, is DGGITQSPKYLFRKEGQNVTLSCEQNLNHDAMYWYRQDPGQGLRLIYYSQIVNDFQKGDIAEGYSVSREKKESFPLTVTSAQKNPTAFYLCASSSRAGGTDTQYFGPGTRLTVL.

This clone was observed a handful of times. The chain has TRBV5-1 and TRBJ2-3; TRBD2 agrees at 12 bases. Germline V CDR1 and CDR2: SGHRS, YFSETQ. V lost 5 bases, J lost 2 bases, and 6 bases stayed unmatched. The CDR3 is made up of 16 amino acids. CDR3 in DNA: TGCGCCAGCAGTACTAGCGGGGGGTTCGCCACAGATACGCAGTATTTT. This sequence encodes CASSTSGGFATDTQYF.

The chain employs TRBV2 and TRBJ2-7; TRBD2 agrees at 11 bases. There are 14 residues in the CDR3. CDR1 is SNHLY, CDR2 FYNNEI, per germline. The ends lost 6 bases at V and 3 bases at J; junction bases unmatched: 4. CDR3 in amino acids: CASSLTSGIYEQYF. CDR3 bases: TGTGCCAGCAGCCTGACTAGCGGGATCTACGAGCAGTACTTC.

The chain joins TRBV6-1 to TRBJ1-2, with 7 positions matching TRBD1. This CDR3 has 14 residues. Trimming took 6 bases from V and 4 from J; bases not matched to a gene: 8. Germline V CDR1 and CDR2: MNHNS, SASEGT. CDR3 coding DNA: TGTGCCAGCAGCGAGGGACAGCGCTTCTATGGCTACACCTTC. It specifies CASSEGQRFYGYTF.

V is TRBV7-3 and J is TRBJ2-2, with D maybe TRBD1 (6 bases). V dropped 2 bases and J dropped 4 bases, with 17 bases sitting between them. Germline V gives CDR1 SGHTA, CDR2 FQGTGA. The CDR3 length is 17 residues. This CDR3 reads CASSLVAVGRGTGELFF. Written as DNA, the CDR3 is TGTGCCAGCAGCTTAGTTGCCGTGGGCAGGGGCACCGGGGAGCTGTTTTTT.

The count of this clone is one. The V gene is TRBV6-6, the J gene TRBJ2-1; D remains unclear. The germline V gene encodes CDR1 MNHNY and CDR2 SVGAGI (reference sequence). This CDR3 region has 11 residues. V lost 7 bases, J lost 8 bases, and 9 bases lay in between. The CDR3 DNA reads TGTGCCAGCACCGCTAACGATGAGCAGTTCTTC. Protein product: CASTANDEQFF.

The rearrangement uses TRBV5-1 and TRBJ2-1, with 11 bases identical to TRBD1. Germline-derived CDR1 and CDR2 are SGHRS and YFSETQ. This CDR3 is built from 15 residues. Trimming removed 4 bases from V and 4 bases from J; junction bases left unmatched: 4. CDR3 nucleotides: TGCGCCAGCAGCGGGGGACAGGGGGGGTACAATGAGCAGTTCTTC. Its protein is CASSGGQGGYNEQFF.

A single count supports this clone. This CDR3 is CASSPGLVGDTQYF. CDR3 sequence (DNA): TGTGCCAGCAGTCCGGGACTAGTCGGGGATACGCAGTATTTT. V is TRBV2 and J is TRBJ2-3; 8 nucleotides agree with TRBD2. The CDR3 covers 14 residues. CDR1 SNHLY and CDR2 FYNNEI come from the germline V gene. V lost 5 bases to trimming and J lost 6 bases; unmatched junction nucleotides: 7.

Of note for this clone: Different DNA sequences within this sample yield the same CDR3. The chain recombines TRBV9 with TRBJ2-7; D gene unclear. Per the germline V gene, CDR1 is SGDLS and CDR2 is YYNGEE. The CDR3 runs 14 residues. The ends were cut back, 0 bases at V and 4 bases at J, with 11 bases in the middle. The CDR3 sequence: CASSVEGQGYEQYF. CDR3 DNA sequence: TGTGCCAGCAGCGTAGAGGGCCAAGGTTACGAGCAGTACTTC.

A few counts support this clone. The sample holds other DNA sequences that translate to the same CDR3. J is TRBJ2-7 and V is TRBV4-1; 7 nucleotides line up with TRBD2. Germline V gene sequence: CDR1 MGHRA, CDR2 YSYEKL. There are 14 residues in the CDR3. V was pared by 1 base and J by 3 bases, with 3 bases of the junction left unmatched. Here the CDR3 reads CASSQATGGYEQYF. The CDR3 region has the DNA TGCGCCAGCAGCCAAGCAACGGGGGGCTACGAGCAGTACTTC.

The chain combines TRBV14 with TRBJ1-5; unclear D gene. The V gene's germline CDR1 is SGHDN and CDR2 FVKESK. Trimming removed 3 bases at V and 5 bases at J, with 11 bases between. The CDR3 has 14 amino acids. CDR3 DNA: TGTGCCAGCAGCCAGGGAGGATACGATCAGCCCCAGCATTTT. Its protein product is CASSQGGYDQPQHF.

J is TRBJ1-2 and V is TRBV29-1, with 7 positions matching TRBD1. V trimming: 4 bases; J trimming: 4 bases; junction bases outside the gene matches: 6. Germline V gene sequence: CDR1 SQVTM, CDR2 ANQGSEA. The CDR3 is 13 amino acids. CDR3 protein: CSVVWDSIYGYTF. The CDR3, as DNA: TGCAGCGTTGTTTGGGACAGTATCTATGGCTACACCTTC.

V usage is TRBV5-1 and J usage is TRBJ2-3, with D maybe TRBD2 (6 bases). The germline CDR1 and CDR2 sequences are SGHRS and YFSETQ. The CDR3 extends over 16 amino acids. Trimming removed 5 bases from V and 2 bases from J, with 18 bases in between. For the CDR3, the DNA is TGCGCCAGCAGTCAACCCCGGGAGAGAAACACAGATACGCAGTATTTT. Translating gives CASSQPRERNTDTQYF.

The chain couples TRBV11-2 to TRBJ2-4, with unresolved D. The length of the CDR3 is 16 residues. V was clipped by 2 bases and J by 0 bases, with 11 bases between them. Germline V gene sequence: CDR1 SGHAT, CDR2 FQNNGV. The CDR3 DNA reads as TGTGCCAGCAGCTTATTAGGTTCTATAGCCAAAAACATTCAGTACTTC. Its protein is CASSLLGSIAKNIQYF.

Worth noting for this clone: An end of the junction does not agree with germline; a read error may underlie this. The J gene is TRBJ1-3, the V gene TRBV30; D gene uncertain. Per the germline V gene, CDR1 is GTSNPN and CDR2 is SVGIG (reference sequence). The CDR3 covers 13 residues. The CDR3 region has the DNA TGTGCCCGGAGGACCCCAACTGGAAACACCATATATTTT. It is translated as CARRTPTGNTIYF.

The rearrangement links TRBV11-2 to TRBJ1-2, with TRBD1 matching over 7 bases. The CDR3 contains 13 residues. The germline gives CDR1 SGHAT, CDR2 FQNNGV. V shed 6 bases and J 7 bases; nucleotides not matched to a gene: 8. CDR3 bases: TGTGCCAGCAGTCCCCACAGGGGTAGTGGCTACACCTTC. Residues: CASSPHRGSGYTF.

This clone was counted only a few times. The gene calls are TRBV20-1 and TRBJ1-4; no clear D gene. Germline values: CDR1 DFQATT, CDR2 SNEGSKA (reference sequence). The CDR3 extends over 10 amino acids. Trimming stripped 3 bases from V and 8 bases from J, with 4 bases between. CDR3 sequence (DNA): TGCAGTGCTAGTTACGAAAAACTGTTTTTT. The encoded protein is CSASYEKLFF.

The genes are TRBV7-6 and TRBJ2-7; D is possibly TRBD1 or TRBD2 (5 bases each). Per the germline V gene, CDR1 is SGHVS and CDR2 is FNYEAQ. The length of the CDR3 is 14 residues. V was shortened by 5 bases and J by 5 bases, with 16 bases between the two germline ends. Here the CDR3 DNA reads TGTGCCAGCAGCCATTCCGGGACGCCCCACGAGCAGTACTTC. It codes for CASSHSGTPHEQYF.

The V call is TRBV4-1, the J call TRBJ2-7; 9 bases agree with TRBD2. The V gene end was trimmed by 4 bases and the J gene end by 0 bases; junction bases not matched to a gene: 4. Per the germline V gene, CDR1 is MGHRA and CDR2 is YSYEKL. The CDR3 runs 15 residues. The CDR3 nucleotides are TGCGCCAGCAGCCTCCAGCGGGGGGCCTCCTACGAGCAGTACTTC. It yields the protein CASSLQRGASYEQYF.

The chain joins TRBV19 to TRBJ2-3; perhaps TRBD1 as D (6 bases). V was cut by 5 bases and J by 3 bases, with 9 bases left in between. The CDR3 extends over 13 amino acids. Germline V gene sequence: CDR1 LNHDA, CDR2 SQIVND (reference sequence). The CDR3 here is CASSGRGTDTQYF. The CDR3 bases are TGTGCCAGTAGTGGCAGGGGTACAGATACGCAGTATTTT.

The V gene is TRBV5-1, the J gene TRBJ2-3; a weak D match, TRBD1 (6 bases). Germline CDR1 SGHRS, CDR2 YFSETQ. V was pared by 6 bases and J by 4 bases, with 18 bases between. The CDR3 spans 15 residues. Written as DNA, the CDR3 is TGCGCCAGCACCAGGGGCTCGGGGCCCCCAGATACGCAGTATTTT. Its translation is CASTRGSGPPDTQYF.